This T cell receptor beta chain stems from a study of T cell changes during pregnancy in multiple sclerosis. The CDR3 covers 16 residues. Germline trimming cut 5 bases from V and 4 bases from J; bases unmatched to any gene: 8. The germline V gene encodes CDR1 MNHEY and CDR2 SMNVEV (reference sequence). Libraries were prepared by immunoSEQ multiplex PCR; TCRdb keeps only in-frame clonotypes and omits some of them. The sample contains about 13,000 clones, about 88% of which appear only once. Here the sequenced sample was CD8+ T cells from peripheral blood mononuclear cells, taken in the first trimester of pregnancy. The J gene is TRBJ2-2, the V gene TRBV27; 9 bases are shared with TRBD2. The sequence was collected from a female donor with multiple sclerosis, enrolled in a pregnancy study. CDR3 coding DNA: TGTGCCAGCAGTGCTCTAGCGGGGAGACTCACCGGGGAGCTGTTTTTT. This translates into CASSALAGRLTGELFF.